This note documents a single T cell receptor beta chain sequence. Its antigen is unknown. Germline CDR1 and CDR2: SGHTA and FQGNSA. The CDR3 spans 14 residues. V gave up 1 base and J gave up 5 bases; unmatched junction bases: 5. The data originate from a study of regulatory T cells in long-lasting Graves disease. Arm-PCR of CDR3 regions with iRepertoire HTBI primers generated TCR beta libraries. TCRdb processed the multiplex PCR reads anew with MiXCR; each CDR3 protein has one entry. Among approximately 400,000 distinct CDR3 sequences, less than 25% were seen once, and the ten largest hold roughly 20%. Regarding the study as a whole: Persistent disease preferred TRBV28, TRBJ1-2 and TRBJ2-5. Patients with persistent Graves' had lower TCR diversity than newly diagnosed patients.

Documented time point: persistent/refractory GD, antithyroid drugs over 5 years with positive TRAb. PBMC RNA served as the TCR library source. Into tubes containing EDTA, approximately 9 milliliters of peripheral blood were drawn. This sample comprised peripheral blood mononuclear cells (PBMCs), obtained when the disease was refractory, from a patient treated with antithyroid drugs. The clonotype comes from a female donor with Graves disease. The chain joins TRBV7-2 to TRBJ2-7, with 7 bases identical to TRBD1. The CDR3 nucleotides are TGTGCCAGCAGCTTAGGACAGGGTCCGGACGAGCAGTACTTC. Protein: CASSLGQGPDEQYF.